A selection of T cell receptor beta chains follows, all from one sample in a study of Tregs in tolerant kidney transplant recipients. Clones were read by immunoSEQ multiplex PCR, and TCRdb kept only the in-frame ones, dropping some. The table lists about 240,000 clones, around 81% of them singletons. Sequencing used CD4+ T cells from blood. The receptors derive from a human donor in good health. Each CDR3 is given with its conserved first and last residue. The order of the fields is D gene, V gene, clone size, J gene, CDR3 protein, CDR3 DNA. D genes are given only for firm matches. Clone size, where shown, is once, few, many, or a class for clones that have expanded.

>TRBD1|TRBV10-2|once|TRBJ2-7
CASSGTGGGEQYF
TGCGCCAGCAGTGGGACAGGGGGTGGGGAGCAGTACTTC
>.|TRBV5-1|.|TRBJ1-1
CASSLPNTEAFF
TGCGCCAGCAGCTTACCTAACACTGAAGCTTTCTTT
>.|TRBV20-1|.|TRBJ2-5
CSARVQETQYF
TGCAGCGCTCGGGTCCAAGAGACCCAGTACTTC
>TRBD1|TRBV6-1|.|TRBJ1-4
CASSEARGGASELFF
TGTGCCAGCAGTGAAGCGCGAGGGGGCGCGTCAGAACTGTTTTTT
>.|TRBV2|.|TRBJ2-3
CASSGSGGTDTQYF
TGTGCCAGCAGTGGAAGTGGGGGGACAGATACGCAGTATTTT
>TRBD1|TRBV30|.|TRBJ1-2
CAWKGAGTGGHGYTF
TGTGCCTGGAAGGGGGCCGGGACAGGGGGCCATGGCTACACCTTC
>TRBD1|TRBV13|.|TRBJ2-2
CASRRTGGNTGELFF
TGTGCCAGCAGGCGTACAGGGGGCAACACCGGGGAGCTGTTTTTT
>.|TRBV15|.|TRBJ1-2
CATSRPRGLGGYTF
TGTGCCACCAGCAGGCCTCGGGGGCTTGGAGGCTACACCTTC
>.|TRBV30|.|TRBJ1-3
CAWSRGTIYF
TGTGCCTGGAGTAGGGGCACCATATATTTT
>.|TRBV1|.|TRBJ1-2
CTSSQEPGLRYGYTF
TGCACCAGCAGCCAAGAACCGGGTTTGCGCTATGGCTACACCTTC
>TRBD1|TRBV20-1|once|TRBJ1-2
CSLTGNDGYTF
TGCAGTTTGACAGGGAACGATGGCTACACCTTC
>TRBD1|TRBV14|.|TRBJ1-1
CASSQKTGANTEAFF
TGTGCCAGCAGCCAGAAGACAGGGGCGAACACTGAAGCTTTCTTT
>.|TRBV9|.|TRBJ1-1
CASSAGAGIAGTEAFF
TGTGCCAGCAGCGCGGGTGCTGGAATCGCGGGGACTGAAGCTTTCTTT
>.|TRBV7-6|.|TRBJ2-6
CASAGSGANVLTF
TGTGCCAGCGCGGGCTCTGGGGCCAACGTCCTGACTTTC
>.|TRBV15|.|TRBJ2-5
CATSRVEGHGETQYF
TGTGCCACCAGCAGAGTGGAGGGACACGGGGAGACCCAGTACTTC